What follows are 3 T cell receptor beta chains derived from one specimen sequenced in a study of T cells in localized non-small cell lung cancer. The assay was immunoSEQ multiplex PCR, and TCRdb's table has in-frame clones only and misses some. The data hold more than 9,000 clones, with 70% to 75% observed a single time. The sample was peripheral blood, taken before any cancer treatment. The receptors shown here come from a male donor aged 60 or over with stage I lung adenocarcinoma.

This clone turned up a few times. The chain links TRBV4-2 to TRBJ1-2, with D uncertain. V was pared by 4 bases and J by 6 bases, with 12 bases between. There are 13 residues in the CDR3. Germline V gene sequence: CDR1 LGHNA, CDR2 YNFKEQ. The CDR3 bases are TGTGCCAGCAGCCCCACAGTCCCGGATGGCTACACCTTC. Translation gives CASSPTVPDGYTF.

The chain employs TRBV15 and TRBJ2-4; 9 bases are a match to TRBD1. V shed 2 bases and J 7 bases; nucleotides not matched to a gene: 6. CDR1 is LNHNV, CDR2 YYDKDF, per germline (reference sequence). The length of the CDR3 is 15 residues. The CDR3 DNA is TGTGCCACCAGCAGATCCAGGGACAGGGACAACATTCAGTACTTC. It encodes CATSRSRDRDNIQYF.

This clone was observed a few times. This sequence joins TRBV7-9 and TRBJ1-3; unclear D gene. The V gene lost 2 bases and the J gene lost 10 bases, with 9 bases spanning the gap. Per germline, CDR1 SEHNR and CDR2 FQNEAQ (reference sequence). This CDR3 has 12 amino acids. CDR3 coding DNA: TGTGCCAGCAGCTTACTAAAGCGGACCATATATTTT. Residues: CASSLLKRTIYF.